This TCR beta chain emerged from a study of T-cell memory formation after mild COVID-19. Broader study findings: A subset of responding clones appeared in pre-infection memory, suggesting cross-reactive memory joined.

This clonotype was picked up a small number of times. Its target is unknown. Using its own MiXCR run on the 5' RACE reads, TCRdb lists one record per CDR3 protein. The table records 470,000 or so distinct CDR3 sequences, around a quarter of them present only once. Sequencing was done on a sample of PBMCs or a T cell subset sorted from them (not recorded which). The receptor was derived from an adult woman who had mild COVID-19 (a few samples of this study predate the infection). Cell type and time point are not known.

The CDR3, as DNA: TGTGCCATCAGTGACCATCCAGGGGGTCGGGCAGATACGCAGTATTTT. Translating it yields CAISDHPGGRADTQYF. This chain links TRBV10-3 with TRBJ2-3; 7 nucleotides line up with TRBD1. The CDR3 totals 16 residues. The J segment lost 4 bases and the V segment lost 3 bases, leaving 10 bases of the junction unmatched. CDR1 is ENHRY, CDR2 SYGVKD, per germline.